This T cell receptor beta chain was sequenced during a study of CD8 T cells in Susac syndrome. CD8+ and CD4+ T cells were negatively isolated; TEMRA cells were FACS-enriched. Germline assignment: CDR1 MNHEY and CDR2 SVGAGI. The CDR3 covers 12 residues. Between the trimmed V and J ends, which lost 5 bases and 6 bases, there was a span of 8 bases. Reverse transcription of 0.5 to 1 ug RNA was performed with random hexamers. Amplification of TCR beta CDR3 spanned 54 Vbeta and 13 Jbeta via immunoSEQ multiplex PCR. TCRdb reanalysed the immunoSEQ multiplex PCR reads using MiXCR and keeps one entry per CDR3 protein. The sample holds about 200,000 distinct CDR3 sequences, about 95% seen once.

The chain has TRBV6-5 and TRBJ2-1; D ambiguous. Sample: CD4+ T cells from PBMCs. This receptor was taken from a human donor with multiple sclerosis. The CDR3 loop is CASSGNPNEQFF. The CDR3 DNA sequence: TGTGCCAGCAGTGGGAATCCCAATGAGCAGTTCTTC.